This T cell receptor beta chain came from a study of blood T cell repertoires in COVID-19 (TCRdb year 2020). With regard to the full study: The collaborator samples originated in the United States, Italy and Spain and spanned the acute and convalescent phases of COVID-19. Where available, HLA class I and class II types were taken from metadata supplied by the sample provider and were not determined by assay-based typing. A de-identified subject ID, COVID-19 status, age in years and sex were almost always included in the sample metadata. Samples were obtained from the ongoing ImmuneRACE study (first 160 participants) and from over 1,000 subjects provided by 6 global collaborators. The repertoires were made available in a free public database intended to serve as a resource for research on the immune response to SARS-CoV-2. Deeply sampled blood TCRbeta repertoires from subjects exposed to, actively infected with, or recovered from COVID-19 were included in the dataset. The material from the prospective study consisted of cDNA or gDNA derived from T cells, B-cell-depleted T cells, or PBMCs. What the research found in general, with its limitations: The amount of clinical and demographic metadata varied by source and participant and was provided uncurated.

The collaborating institutions used their own protocols to collect whole blood in K2EDTA tubes. For TCRbeta analysis, collaborators shipped samples as frozen whole blood, isolated PBMCs, or DNA extracted from either of those sample types. To note about this clone: The antigen it recognizes is unknown. Base qualities are not provided; no much larger clone lies one nucleotide away.

The immunoSEQ Assay, a bias-controlled multiplex PCR, was used to amplify TCRbeta CDR3 regions from genomic DNA. The study's own analysis went as follows. Nucleated cell counts per sample were estimated from amplification of reference gene primers within the assay. To quantify the absolute abundance of each unique TCRbeta CDR3 rearrangement, sequence reads were collapsed and filtered. For each sample, productive Simpson clonality was calculated as the square root of Simpson's diversity index over productive rearrangements. TCRdb took this table from immuneACCESS and kept in-frame rearrangements with V and J called. Such tables lack part of the clones; where checked against another copy, unresolved V genes explain under half of the gap, and the rest is unexplained. That table is the source of V, J and clone size, and D and trimming were worked out from the DNA. The sample data list around 250,000 clones, and about four fifths of these were observed just once. The ten largest make up approximately 9% of the sample.

V and J lose 2 bases and 1 base, and a span of 14 bases separates them. Taken from the germline V gene (reference sequence), the CDR1 and CDR2 loops are LGHDT and YNNKEL. Counted from cysteine to phenylalanine, this CDR3 has 16 amino acids. Just CDR3 DNA is preserved here, 48 bases in frame from base 1. Specimen: peripheral blood. The sequence derives from a man in his forties with active or convalescent COVID-19. Here the chain combines TRBV3-1 (or the pseudogene TRBV3-2) and TRBJ1-1; TRBD1 is a possible D gene, resting on 5 matching bases. The CDR3: CASSQYGAGPNTEAFF. The nucleotides are TGTGCCAGCAGCCAATACGGGGCGGGACCGAACACTGAAGCTTTCTTT.